The 32 T cell receptor beta chains below were found in one sample sequenced in a study of blood T cell repertoires in COVID-19. Only in-frame clones appear in the TCRdb table, and some are missing; sequencing was by immunoSEQ multiplex PCR. The sample has about 270,000 clones, 88% seen once; the top ten hold 3%. Material for sequencing was PBMCs or T cells enriched from blood (not recorded which). The receptors originated from a woman in her forties or fifties who had recovered from COVID-19.

V usage is TRBV5-1 and J usage is TRBJ2-2; the D gene is possibly TRBD2 (7 bases). Trimming took off 4 bases at V and 6 bases at J, with 16 bases between the two ends. The germline V gene has CDR1 SGHRS and CDR2 YFSETQ. The CDR3 spans 15 residues. The CDR3 DNA is TGCGCCAGCAGCCCCCTTGCGGGGGCGCCCGGGGAGCTGTTTTTT. It translates to CASSPLAGAPGELFF.

The CDR3 DNA reads TGTGCCAGCAGGGACAGGGGTTATGGCTACACCTTC. Encoded protein: CASRDRGYGYTF. The chain combines TRBV2 with TRBJ1-2; 9 bases line up with TRBD1. V was pared by 6 bases and J by 5 bases, with 1 base of the junction left unmatched. There are 12 residues in the CDR3. Germline lookup yields CDR1 SNHLY and CDR2 FYNNEI.

Regarding this clone: Distinct nucleotide sequences in the sample also encode this CDR3. The V gene is TRBV5-1, the J gene TRBJ1-3; 8 bases fit TRBD1. CDR1 and CDR2 (germline): SGHRS, YFSETQ. The V segment lost 4 bases and the J segment 1 base; nucleotides outside the gene matches: 4. This CDR3 has 15 amino acids. The CDR3 DNA follows: TGCGCCAGCAGCCCTGGACAGGGTTCTGGAAACACCATATATTTT. Protein sequence: CASSPGQGSGNTIYF.

J is TRBJ1-1 and V is TRBV29-1; D is uncertain. The germline gives CDR1 SQVTM, CDR2 ANQGSEA. The CDR3 runs 12 residues. Trimming left V 6 bases short and J 1 base short, with 9 bases between. This CDR3 reads CSVVTANTEAFF. The CDR3 DNA follows: TGCAGCGTCGTTACAGCGAACACTGAAGCTTTCTTT.

In the case of this clone: Other nucleotide sequences from this sample produce the same CDR3. The chain couples TRBV4-2 to TRBJ1-5, with D unclear. This CDR3 has 14 amino acids. Germline assignment: CDR1 LGHNA and CDR2 YNFKEQ. The V gene lost 0 bases and the J gene lost 7 bases, with 10 bases spanning the gap. The CDR3 DNA reads as TGTGCCAGCAGCCAAGATCGGGGAGACCAGCCCCAGCATTTT. Residues: CASSQDRGDQPQHF.

CDR3 sequence: CSVEYSSGQETQYF. In nucleotides, the CDR3 is TGCAGCGTTGAGTATTCTAGCGGCCAAGAGACCCAGTACTTC. The rearrangement joins TRBV29-1 to TRBJ2-5; 7 bases are a match to TRBD2. The CDR3 is made up of 14 amino acids. The ends lost 3 bases at V and 1 base at J; junction bases unmatched: 5. Looked up from germline, CDR1 is SQVTM and CDR2 is ANQGSEA.

The gene calls are TRBV5-5 and TRBJ2-7, with a weak D call TRBD1 (5 bases). CDR1 is SGHKS and CDR2 is YYEKEE in the germline V gene (reference sequence). Trimming shortened V by 1 base and J by 6 bases, and 20 bases separated the two germline ends. The CDR3 is 16 amino acids. The DNA for the CDR3 is TGTGCCAGCAGCTTGCAAGGGGCCGAGGTCAAGGTCGAGCAGTACTTC. Residues: CASSLQGAEVKVEQYF.

The genes are TRBV30 and TRBJ2-3; D perhaps matches TRBD2 (6 bases). CDR1 and CDR2 (germline): GTSNPN, SVGIG (reference sequence). This CDR3 is built from 14 residues. V was pared by 5 bases and J by 6 bases, with 18 bases between. Here the CDR3 DNA reads TGTGCCTGGGTGAGGGACTCCTCGACCGATACGCAGTATTTT. Translated: CAWVRDSSTDTQYF.

This chain joins TRBV21-1 and TRBJ2-7; the DNA was not compared with TRBD1, the D call given in the table. TRBV21-1 is termed a pseudogene. The CDR3 has 15 amino acids. The DNA for the CDR3 is TGTGCCAGCAGCCAAGTCCCACCAGGGGACTACGAGCAGTACTTC. Translating it yields CASSQVPPGDYEQYF.

The chain couples TRBV28 to TRBJ1-1, with a tentative D call TRBD1 (5 bases). Trimming left V 6 bases short and J 0 bases short, with 11 bases between. The germline V gene has CDR1 MDHEN and CDR2 SYDVKM. This CDR3 has 14 amino acids. DNA for the CDR3: TGTGCCAGCAGATTAGACAGTATGAACACTGAAGCTTTCTTT. Amino acids: CASRLDSMNTEAFF.

The chain couples TRBV5-5 to TRBJ2-1; 11 positions agree with TRBD2. There are 13 residues in the CDR3. Germline V gives CDR1 SGHKS, CDR2 YYEKEE (reference sequence). J gave up 9 bases and V 2 bases, and 1 base lay outside the gene matches. CDR3 sequence: CASSLLAGVEQFF. In DNA, the CDR3 is TGTGCCAGCAGCTTACTAGCGGGGGTTGAGCAGTTCTTC.

The J gene is TRBJ1-4, the V gene TRBV28, with 8 bases matching TRBD1. Germline V gene lookup returns CDR1 MDHEN and CDR2 SYDVKM. V lost 6 bases, J lost 7 bases, and 4 bases stayed unmatched. The CDR3 sequence is 13 residues long. The chain's CDR3 is CASSQGASEKLFF. Written as DNA, the CDR3 is TGTGCCAGCAGCCAGGGGGCTTCTGAAAAACTGTTTTTT.

The gene calls are TRBV4-2 and TRBJ2-1; 9 nucleotides agree with TRBD2. The CDR3 is 16 residues long. Germline CDR1 LGHNA, CDR2 YNFKEQ. After removal of 2 bases from V and 0 bases from J, the junction contained 2 bases not matched to a gene. This CDR3 is CASSQTAGGSYNEQFF. DNA for the CDR3: TGTGCCAGCAGCCAAACAGCGGGAGGCTCCTACAATGAGCAGTTCTTC.

V and J are TRBV20-1 and TRBJ2-3, with D unresolved. Germline V CDR1 and CDR2: DFQATT, SNEGSKA (reference sequence). The CDR3 has 10 amino acids. Between the trimmed V and J ends, which lost 3 bases and 5 bases, there was a span of 3 bases. CDR3 region: CSASVDTQYF. CDR3 sequence (DNA): TGCAGTGCTAGCGTAGATACGCAGTATTTT.

The chain recombines TRBV19 with TRBJ2-7; TRBD1 aligns across 8 bases. This CDR3 comprises 13 residues. CDR1 is LNHDA and CDR2 is SQIVND in the germline V gene (reference sequence). J was trimmed by 3 bases and V by 8 bases; bases with no gene match: 6. CDR3 sequence: CASSTGGGYEQYF. CDR3 nucleotide sequence: TGTGCCAGTTCCACAGGGGGTGGCTACGAGCAGTACTTC.

This clone occurred once. One end of the junction varies from germline; a read error may be responsible. The rearrangement joins TRBV18 to TRBJ1-3; D gene uncertain. CDR1 and CDR2 (germline): KGHSH, LQKENI. The CDR3 is 16 amino acids. The CDR3 region is CASSPTAAMSANTIYF. The CDR3 DNA reads TGTGCCAGCTCACCAACCGCGGCAATGTCTGCAAACACCATATATTTT.

V gene TRBV5-1 combines with J gene TRBJ1-6; D may be TRBD1 (6 bases). The germline V gene encodes CDR1 SGHRS and CDR2 YFSETQ. V lost 2 bases to trimming and J lost 11 bases, with 17 bases between them. This CDR3 is 15 amino acids long. CDR3 nucleotides: TGCGCCAGCAGCTTTGGGACAACGAATCCGACACCCCTCCACTTT. Its translation: CASSFGTTNPTPLHF.

A remark on this clone: At the DNA level, this CDR3 is encoded by other sequences in the same sample as well. The chain carries TRBV7-9 and TRBJ1-1; TRBD1 agrees at 7 bases. V lost 5 bases and J lost 4; bases outside the gene matches: 7. In germline, CDR1 is SEHNR, CDR2 FQNEAQ (reference sequence). The CDR3 contains 14 residues. The CDR3 sequence is CASSARQGGTEAFF. The CDR3 nucleotides are TGTGCCAGCAGCGCTAGACAGGGTGGCACTGAAGCTTTCTTT.

The V and J genes are TRBV28 and TRBJ2-1; 12 bases line up with TRBD1. V dropped 5 bases and J dropped 3; count of bases not matched to a gene: 2. CDR1 is MDHEN, CDR2 SYDVKM, per germline. The CDR3 sequence is 15 residues long. The DNA for the CDR3 is TGTGCCAGCAGTGGGACAGGGGGCGACTACAATGAGCAGTTCTTC. It encodes CASSGTGGDYNEQFF. Complete variable domain (other parts from reference TRBV28 and TRBJ2-1): DVKVTQSSRYLVKRTGEKVFLECVQDMDHENMFWYRQDPGLGLRLIYFSYDVKMKEKGDIPEGYSVSREKKERFSLILESASTNQTSMYLCASSGTGGDYNEQFFGPGTRLTVL.

The chain has TRBV15 and TRBJ1-5; D not resolved. Trimming stripped 0 bases from V and 0 bases from J, with 6 bases between. Germline CDR1 reads LNHNV; CDR2 reads YYDKDF (reference sequence). CDR3 length: 15 amino acids. The CDR3 nucleotides are TGTGCCACCAGCAGAGATCTAAGTAGCAATCAGCCCCAGCATTTT. Amino acid sequence: CATSRDLSSNQPQHF.

This clone was seen only once. The chain couples TRBV7-2 to TRBJ2-2; D remains ambiguous. Germline V gene sequence: CDR1 SGHTA, CDR2 FQGNSA. This CDR3 region has 15 residues. With 4 bases removed from V and 5 bases from J, the gap between germline ends came to 14 bases. DNA of the CDR3: TGTGCCAGCAGCTCGCGGAAAAGGATAACCGGGGAGCTGTTTTTT. This codes for CASSSRKRITGELFF.

The chain links TRBV15 to TRBJ2-5; no clear D. Per germline, CDR1 LNHNV and CDR2 YYDKDF (reference sequence). Trimming removed 0 bases from V and 0 bases from J, with 8 bases in between. The CDR3 contains 15 residues. The CDR3 loop is CATSRDHKYQETQYF. The CDR3 DNA reads TGTGCCACCAGCAGAGATCACAAATACCAAGAGACCCAGTACTTC.

CDR3 sequence (DNA): TGTGCCAGCAGCTTGGCCTCGGTAACTGCTAACTATGGCTACACCTTC. This encodes CASSLASVTANYGYTF. J is TRBJ1-2 and V is TRBV5-5; D gene ambiguous. Germline assignment: CDR1 SGHKS and CDR2 YYEKEE (reference sequence). V was pared by 0 bases and J by 0 bases, with 12 bases between. CDR3 length: 16 residues.

This CDR3 is CASSQQSGGLRETQYF. The CDR3 DNA is TGTGCCAGCTCACAACAATCAGGGGGCCTTCGGGAGACCCAGTACTTC. J is TRBJ2-5 and V is TRBV18; 8 nucleotides line up with TRBD1. Trimming cost V 4 bases and J 5 bases; bases outside gene matches: 12. CDR1 and CDR2 from the germline V gene are KGHSH and LQKENI. CDR3 length: 16 residues. Full variable domain (outside the CDR3, taken from reference TRBV18 and TRBJ2-5): NAGVMQNPRHLVRRRGQEARLRCSPMKGHSHVYWYRQLPEEGLKFMVYLQKENIIDESGMPKERFSAEFPKEGPSILRIQQVVRGDSAAYFCASSQQSGGLRETQYFGPGTRLLVL.

This chain connects TRBV7-2 to TRBJ2-2; the D gene is possibly TRBD2 (5 bases). The CDR3 loop spans 16 amino acids. V lost 1 base and J lost 4, with 13 bases in between. CDR1 is SGHTA, CDR2 FQGNSA, per germline. DNA for the CDR3: TGTGCCAGCAGCTTAGTTTTTAGCGACTTCACCGGGGAGCTGTTTTTT. Protein: CASSLVFSDFTGELFF.

In this sample, this clone turned up once. J is TRBJ1-1 and V is TRBV24-1; TRBD1 agrees at 8 bases. The germline V gene encodes CDR1 KGHDR and CDR2 SFDVKD. The CDR3 contains 14 residues. The trim removed 3 bases at V and 10 bases at J, leaving 9 bases unmatched. CDR3 amino acids: CATSDPSDRERAFF. CDR3 nucleotide sequence: TGTGCCACCAGTGATCCCTCGGACAGGGAAAGAGCTTTCTTT.

The V and J genes are TRBV29-1 and TRBJ2-4, with 8 positions matching TRBD1. Trimming removed 2 bases from V and 2 bases from J; junction bases left unmatched: 5. Germline lookup yields CDR1 SQVTM and CDR2 ANQGSEA. The CDR3 runs 15 residues. CDR3 in DNA: TGCAGCGTTGAAAGCAGGGGGCTACCCAAAAACATTCAGTACTTC. Translation gives CSVESRGLPKNIQYF.

This chain uses TRBV5-6 with TRBJ1-5, with D uncertain. Germline CDR1 SGHDT, CDR2 YYEEEE. V gave up 1 base and J gave up 1 base, with 3 bases separating them. The CDR3 is made up of 13 amino acids. The CDR3: CASSLSSNQPQHF. The CDR3 coding sequence is TGTGCCAGCAGCTTGTCGAGCAATCAGCCCCAGCATTTT.

The J gene is TRBJ1-2, the V gene TRBV10-3; no reliable D call. The length of the CDR3 is 14 residues. Germline CDR1 ENHRY, CDR2 SYGVKD. The ends were cut back, 6 bases at V and 7 bases at J, with 18 bases in the middle. The CDR3 here is CAIRINQDGGGYTF. The CDR3 nucleotides read TGTGCCATCAGAATAAACCAGGACGGAGGTGGCTACACCTTC.

CDR3 protein: CAWSLQGLNEKLFF. The CDR3 nucleotides read TGTGCCTGGAGTCTACAGGGTCTAAATGAAAAACTGTTTTTT. J is TRBJ1-4 and V is TRBV30; maybe TRBD1 (6 bases). Germline V gene data show CDR1 as GTSNPN and CDR2 as SVGIG (reference sequence). The CDR3 extends over 14 amino acids. Between the trimmed V and J ends, which lost 2 bases and 5 bases, there was a span of 12 bases.

The CDR3 bases are TGTGCCAGCAGCTTGGCTAAACGGGAGGGCCTCGGGGAGCTGTTTTTT. It specifies CASSLAKREGLGELFF. J is TRBJ2-2 and V is TRBV5-4, with TRBD2 matching over 8 bases. CDR1 and CDR2 from the germline V gene are SGHNT and YYREEE (reference sequence). With V trimmed by 0 bases and J by 7 bases, 8 bases remained unmatched. The CDR3 contains 16 residues.

This clone appeared a few times. The chain has TRBV28 and TRBJ1-3, with 7 bases fitting TRBD1. Trimming removed 4 bases from V and 3 bases from J; junction bases left unmatched: 6. Germline V gene sequence: CDR1 MDHEN, CDR2 SYDVKM. The CDR3 totals 15 residues. CDR3 sequence (DNA): TGTGCCAGCAGTTCCCTGGGACAGCGTGGAAACACCATATATTTT. This translates into CASSSLGQRGNTIYF.